The next 8 T cell receptor beta chains were all read from a single sample in a study of CD8 T cells in Susac syndrome. The RNA input was about 0.5 to 1 ug, and it was reverse transcribed with random hexamers. TCRdb called the immunoSEQ multiplex PCR reads again in MiXCR, with one record for every CDR3 protein. This table has about 66,000 distinct CDR3 sequences, approximately 94% appearing once. The sequenced sample consisted of CD8+ T cells from PBMCs. The receptors were sampled from a human donor with multiple sclerosis.

The gene calls are TRBV20-1 and TRBJ2-1; no definite D call. Germline lookup yields CDR1 DFQATT and CDR2 SNEGSKA (reference sequence). V dropped 6 bases and J dropped 6 bases, with 15 bases sitting between them. The CDR3 totals 13 residues. CDR3 DNA: TGCAGTGCCGACTCTCGTCCTTTCAATGAGCAGTTCTTC. Its protein is CSADSRPFNEQFF.

The count of this clonotype is one. The chain employs TRBV7-3 and TRBJ1-1, with D unresolved. The CDR3 is 13 residues long. Germline V gene data show CDR1 as SGHTA and CDR2 as FQGTGA. V gave up 5 bases and J gave up 4 bases, with 11 bases separating them. Written as DNA, the CDR3 is TGTGCCAGCAGCGAAGGGAGAGCCACTGAAGCTTTCTTT. Its translation is CASSEGRATEAFF. Together with reference TRBV7-3 and TRBJ1-1, the CDR3 gives the full variable domain: GAGVSQTPSNKVTEKGKYVELRCDPISGHTALYWYRQSLGQGPEFLIYFQGTGAADDSGLPNDRFFAVRPEGSVSTLKIQRTERGDSAVYLCASSEGRATEAFFGQGTRLTVV.

The chain links TRBV7-2 to TRBJ1-4, with a weak D call TRBD1 (5 bases). CDR1 and CDR2 from the germline V gene are SGHTA and FQGNSA. This CDR3 comprises 18 residues. V lost 5 bases to trimming and J lost 4 bases, with 23 bases between them. The CDR3 DNA reads as TGTGCCAGCAGCATAGGGGACGGACGTTTGGGTTTTAATGAAAAACTGTTTTTT. Encoded protein: CASSIGDGRLGFNEKLFF.

The V and J genes are TRBV5-5 and TRBJ2-3; 7 nucleotides line up with TRBD1. This CDR3 comprises 13 residues. After removal of 6 bases from V and 1 base from J, the junction contained 2 bases not matched to a gene. From germline, CDR1 is SGHKS and CDR2 YYEKEE (reference sequence). The CDR3 region is CASNDRGTDTQYF. CDR3 coding DNA: TGTGCCAGCAACGACAGGGGCACAGATACGCAGTATTTT.

This clonotype was counted once. The genes are TRBV6-4 and TRBJ2-3; 10 nucleotides agree with TRBD2. The V gene end was trimmed by 0 bases and the J gene end by 1 base; junction bases not matched to a gene: 7. This CDR3 has 18 residues. The germline V gene has CDR1 MRHNA and CDR2 SNTAGT. Written as DNA, the CDR3 is TGTGCCAGCAGTGACTCGAGCGTAGCGGGAGGAGGCACAGATACGCAGTATTTT. It specifies CASSDSSVAGGGTDTQYF.

V usage is TRBV4-3 and J usage is TRBJ1-3; no clear D gene. CDR1 and CDR2 (germline): LGHNA, YSLEER. Trimming left V 4 bases short and J 0 bases short, with 10 bases between. This CDR3 has 15 amino acids. The CDR3 sequence: CASSPGGSSGNTIYF. The CDR3 coding sequence is TGCGCCAGCAGCCCGGGCGGCAGCTCTGGAAACACCATATATTTT.

The chain is built from TRBV7-9 and TRBJ1-1; the D is unclear. The germline gives CDR1 SEHNR, CDR2 FQNEAQ (reference sequence). V was cut by 5 bases and J by 0 bases, with 16 bases left in between. The CDR3 runs to 16 residues. CDR3 amino acids: CASSPQGPSMNTEAFF. The DNA for the CDR3 is TGTGCCAGCAGCCCCCAAGGACCGAGTATGAACACTGAAGCTTTCTTT.

The CDR3 DNA is TGTGCCAGCAGCCACCTACAGGATAGCGGCCCCTACGAGCAGTACTTC. It translates to CASSHLQDSGPYEQYF. The chain combines TRBV3-1 with TRBJ2-7, with a weak D call TRBD2 (6 bases). V was trimmed by 3 bases and J by 2 bases, leaving 17 bases between them. The CDR3 spans 16 residues. In germline, CDR1 is LGHDT, CDR2 YNNKEL (reference sequence).